The next 25 T cell receptor beta chains were all read from a single sample in a study of blood T cell repertoires in COVID-19. Produced via immunoSEQ multiplex PCR; TCRdb's table is partial and in-frame only. The table lists approximately 63,000 clones, around 86% of them singletons, with about 1.5% in the top ten. Sequencing was done on a sample of peripheral blood. These receptor sequences come from a woman older than 75 with acute or convalescent COVID-19.

The rearrangement uses TRBV9 and TRBJ1-6; 8 nucleotides match TRBD1. The CDR3 sequence is 13 residues long. J was trimmed by 10 bases and V by 7 bases; bases with no gene match: 7. The germline V gene encodes CDR1 SGDLS and CDR2 YYNGEE. CDR3 DNA: TGTGCCAGCGCGGGGACAGGACGGTCACCCCTCCACTTT. The encoded protein is CASAGTGRSPLHF.

The chain is built from TRBV19 and TRBJ1-2, with 7 bases identical to TRBD1. CDR3 length equals 16 residues. V lost 1 base to trimming and J lost 4 bases; unmatched junction nucleotides: 9. Germline loops: CDR1 LNHDA, CDR2 SQIVND (reference sequence). The CDR3 coding sequence is TGTGCCAGTAGTATAGCCCCGGCAGGGGGGATCTATGGCTACACCTTC. Translated: CASSIAPAGGIYGYTF.

This rearrangement joins TRBV4-2 to TRBJ2-7, with D possibly TRBD1 on 5 matching bases. V shed 0 bases and J shed 3 bases, with 12 bases lying between them. The CDR3 loop spans 15 amino acids. Germline V gene sequence: CDR1 LGHNA, CDR2 YNFKEQ. The CDR3 bases are TGTGCCAGCAGCCAAGAGGCCCTTCAGGGCTACGAGCAGTACTTC. As protein: CASSQEALQGYEQYF.

This sequence joins TRBV19 and TRBJ1-2, with a possible D match to TRBD1 (6 bases). Germline-derived CDR1 and CDR2 are LNHDA and SQIVND (reference sequence). Trimming removed 4 bases at V and 4 bases at J, with 13 bases between. This CDR3 region has 14 residues. This CDR3 is CASSTTGIGYGYTF. In DNA, the CDR3 is TGTGCCAGTAGTACTACAGGGATCGGCTATGGCTACACCTTC. The full variable domain, with the rest looked up from reference TRBV19 and TRBJ1-2, is DGGITQSPKYLFRKEGQNVTLSCEQNLNHDAMYWYRQDPGQGLRLIYYSQIVNDFQKGDIAEGYSVSREKKESFPLTVTSAQKNPTAFYLCASSTTGIGYGYTFGSGTRLTVV.

The chain couples TRBV5-3 to TRBJ2-1; D remains ambiguous. TRBV5-3 falls under the ORF class, with uncertain function. Trimming left V 7 bases short and J 9 bases short, with 5 bases between. The CDR3 runs 9 residues. The CDR3 region has the DNA TGTGCCAGACGGGTTGAGCAGTTCTTC. Translated: CARRVEQFF.

This chain connects TRBV10-3 to TRBJ2-2; 13 nucleotides match TRBD2. CDR1 and CDR2 from the germline V gene are ENHRY and SYGVKD. V shed 6 bases and J 3 bases; nucleotides not matched to a gene: 1. This CDR3 is 15 amino acids long. The CDR3: CAISGLAGDTGELFF. The CDR3 nucleotides are TGTGCCATCAGCGGACTAGCGGGAGACACCGGGGAGCTGTTTTTT.

With regard to this clone: The sample carries other DNA sequences with the same CDR3. The chain uses TRBV28 and TRBJ2-1; 12 positions match TRBD2. V was clipped by 6 bases and J by 7 bases; unmatched bases: 7. Germline V lookup: CDR1 MDHEN, CDR2 SYDVKM. The CDR3 is 15 amino acids. In DNA, the CDR3 is TGTGCCAGCAGCCTAGCGGGAGGGCCCCTTAATGAGCAGTTCTTC. It encodes CASSLAGGPLNEQFF.

The V and J genes are TRBV5-1 and TRBJ2-1; TRBD2 matches at 11 bases. The CDR3 consists of 16 residues. J was trimmed by 4 bases and V by 0 bases; bases with no gene match: 3. CDR1 and CDR2 (germline): SGHRS, YFSETQ. The CDR3 region is CASSLEASGRYNEQFF. The CDR3 DNA reads as TGCGCCAGCAGCTTGGAGGCTAGCGGGAGGTACAATGAGCAGTTCTTC.

V is TRBV7-9 and J is TRBJ1-3, with TRBD1 identical over 8 bases. The CDR3 runs to 18 residues. Germline CDR1 reads SEHNR; CDR2 reads FQNEAQ (reference sequence). The V gene end was trimmed by 1 base and the J gene end by 0 bases; junction bases not matched to a gene: 8. The CDR3 region has the DNA TGTGCCAGCAGCTTAGGGGACAGGCGGCCAAGCTCTGGAAACACCATATATTTT. Its translation is CASSLGDRRPSSGNTIYF.

The rearrangement links TRBV3-1 (or the pseudogene TRBV3-2) to TRBJ2-3, with a tentative D call TRBD2 (5 bases). Trimming left V 2 bases short and J 0 bases short, with 15 bases between. The CDR3 length is 17 residues. Looked up from germline, CDR1 is LGHDT and CDR2 is YNNKEL (reference sequence). CDR3 bases: TGTGCCAGCAGCCAAAATCCGGGGTGGCCTAGCACAGATACGCAGTATTTT. This encodes CASSQNPGWPSTDTQYF.

V and J are TRBV5-1 and TRBJ2-1; tentatively, D is TRBD1 (5 bases). Germline V gene lookup returns CDR1 SGHRS and CDR2 YFSETQ. V lost 4 bases and J lost 0, with 11 bases in between. This CDR3 contains 15 residues. The CDR3 region is CASSPQGSSYNEQFF. The CDR3 bases are TGCGCCAGCAGCCCTCAGGGTTCCTCCTACAATGAGCAGTTCTTC.

The V and J genes are TRBV28 and TRBJ1-2; 11 bases map to TRBD1. CDR1 is MDHEN, CDR2 SYDVKM, per germline. J gave up 4 bases and V 3 bases, and 7 bases lay outside the gene matches. The CDR3 length is 16 residues. The DNA of the CDR3 is TGTGCCAGCAGTTTGCCAGGACAGGGGGCCTTCTATGGCTACACCTTC. Its translation is CASSLPGQGAFYGYTF.

The CDR3 DNA reads TGTGCCAGCAGTTCCCATACACTGTTCCAACCAGGGTACGAGCAGTACTTC. Amino acids: CASSSHTLFQPGYEQYF. The rearrangement joins TRBV27 to TRBJ2-7, with TRBD1 as a possible D gene (5 bases). V was clipped by 4 bases and J by 4 bases, with 23 bases between them. From germline, CDR1 is MNHEY and CDR2 SMNVEV (reference sequence). The CDR3 has 17 residues.

V usage is TRBV11-2 and J usage is TRBJ2-7; the match to TRBD1 covers 9 bases. Germline CDR1 reads SGHAT; CDR2 reads FQNNGV. With V trimmed by 5 bases and J by 2 bases, 13 bases remained unmatched. This CDR3 spans 17 amino acids. The CDR3 DNA reads TGTGCCAGCAGCCCGAAGTACGGGACAGGGTTAACCTACGAGCAGTACTTC. It yields the protein CASSPKYGTGLTYEQYF.

V usage is TRBV5-5 and J usage is TRBJ2-3, with a tentative D call TRBD2 (5 bases). The CDR3 runs to 15 residues. In germline, CDR1 is SGHKS, CDR2 YYEKEE (reference sequence). The V gene lost 2 bases and the J gene lost 3 bases, with 13 bases spanning the gap. Written as DNA, the CDR3 is TGTGCCAGCAGCTTAGACTCCAAGCGGACAGATACGCAGTATTTT. Its protein is CASSLDSKRTDTQYF.

This chain joins TRBV2 and TRBJ2-6; tentative D call: TRBD2 (6 bases). Germline CDR1 is SNHLY and CDR2 is FYNNEI. V was cut by 4 bases and J by 4 bases, with 8 bases left in between. The CDR3 sequence is 14 residues long. This CDR3 is CASSARGGANVLTF. DNA of the CDR3: TGTGCCAGCAGTGCCCGGGGGGGGGCCAACGTCCTGACTTTC.

The DNA for the CDR3 is TGTGCCAGCAGCTTCAGCGGGACAGGAGACCAGTTCTTC. This encodes CASSFSGTGDQFF. The V call is TRBV7-9, the J call TRBJ2-1; D is possibly TRBD1 (8 bases). Germline assignment: CDR1 SEHNR and CDR2 FQNEAQ (reference sequence). The ends were cut back, 3 bases at V and 13 bases at J, with 16 bases in the middle. This CDR3 contains 13 residues.

The chain links TRBV4-1 to TRBJ1-6, with TRBD1 as a possible D gene (6 bases). Trimming removed 0 bases from V and 6 bases from J, with 9 bases in between. This CDR3 has 15 residues. Looked up from germline, CDR1 is MGHRA and CDR2 is YSYEKL. The CDR3 reads CASSQDTGINSPLHF. In DNA, the CDR3 is TGCGCCAGCAGCCAAGATACAGGGATTAATTCACCCCTCCACTTT.

The V gene is TRBV27, the J gene TRBJ1-6, with 8 bases that match TRBD1. V lost 5 bases and J lost 7; bases outside the gene matches: 10. Germline V gene data show CDR1 as MNHEY and CDR2 as SMNVEV (reference sequence). The CDR3 runs to 16 residues. CDR3 in DNA: TGTGCCAGCAGTCTCCGTAGTGGACAGGGAAATTCACCCCTCCACTTT. Translating gives CASSLRSGQGNSPLHF.

This chain uses TRBV19 with TRBJ2-1, with TRBD2 as a possible D gene (5 bases). The CDR3 consists of 16 residues. Between the trimmed V and J ends, which lost 3 bases and 6 bases, there was a span of 18 bases. Germline V gene sequence: CDR1 LNHDA, CDR2 SQIVND (reference sequence). The CDR3 DNA follows: TGTGCCAGTAGTATCCCCGGGGTCGGGGTACCCAATGAGCAGTTCTTC. This gives the protein CASSIPGVGVPNEQFF.

This rearrangement joins TRBV7-8 to TRBJ1-5; D gene ambiguous. V was pared by 1 base and J by 8 bases, with 12 bases between. The CDR3 runs 14 residues. Germline V gene lookup returns CDR1 SGHVS and CDR2 FQNEAQ. CDR3 nucleotides: TGTGCCAGCAGCTTAGGAGGCAACATCAAGCCCCAGCATTTT. Translating it yields CASSLGGNIKPQHF.

The J gene is TRBJ2-1, the V gene TRBV11-1; TRBD2 agrees at 7 bases. This CDR3 contains 14 residues. Germline values: CDR1 SGHAT, CDR2 FQDESV (reference sequence). Trimming took 4 bases from V and 8 from J; bases not matched to a gene: 8. CDR3: CASSSRGGRDEQFF. The CDR3 DNA reads as TGTGCCAGCAGCTCGAGGGGCGGGAGAGATGAGCAGTTCTTC.

The chain uses TRBV29-1 and TRBJ1-3; D remains ambiguous. This CDR3 spans 12 amino acids. Per the germline V gene, CDR1 is SQVTM and CDR2 is ANQGSEA. Trimming took off 4 bases at V and 0 bases at J, with 4 bases between the two ends. This chain's CDR3 is CSVGSSGNTIYF. DNA of the CDR3: TGCAGCGTTGGGAGCTCTGGAAACACCATATATTTT.

The J gene is TRBJ1-1, the V gene TRBV19; D possibly corresponds to TRBD1 (5 bases). Germline loops: CDR1 LNHDA, CDR2 SQIVND (reference sequence). V lost 6 bases, J lost 0 bases, and 14 bases lay in between. This CDR3 has 15 residues. This CDR3 reads CASSPATAMNTEAFF. In nucleotides, the CDR3 is TGTGCCAGTAGCCCGGCGACAGCAATGAACACTGAAGCTTTCTTT.

The V gene is TRBV27, the J gene TRBJ2-2; 7 nucleotides agree with TRBD1. V lost 6 bases, J lost 1 base, and 14 bases stayed unmatched. CDR1 is MNHEY, CDR2 SMNVEV, per germline (reference sequence). CDR3 length: 18 residues. DNA for the CDR3: TGTGCCAGCAGATATAATTACAGGGGCAGGGAGAACACCGGGGAGCTGTTTTTT. Amino acid sequence: CASRYNYRGRENTGELFF.